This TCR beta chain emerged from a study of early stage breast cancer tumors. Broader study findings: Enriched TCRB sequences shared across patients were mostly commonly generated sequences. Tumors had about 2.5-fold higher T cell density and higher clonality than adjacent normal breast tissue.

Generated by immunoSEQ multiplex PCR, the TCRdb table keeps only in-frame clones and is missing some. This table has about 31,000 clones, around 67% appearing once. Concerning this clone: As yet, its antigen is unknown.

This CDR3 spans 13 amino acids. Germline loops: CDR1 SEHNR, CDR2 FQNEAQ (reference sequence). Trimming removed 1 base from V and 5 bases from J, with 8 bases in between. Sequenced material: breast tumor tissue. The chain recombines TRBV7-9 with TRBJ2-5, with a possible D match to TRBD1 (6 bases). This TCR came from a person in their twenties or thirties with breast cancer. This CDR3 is CASSLEQGETQYF. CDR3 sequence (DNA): TGTGCCAGCAGCTTAGAGCAGGGGGAGACCCAGTACTTC. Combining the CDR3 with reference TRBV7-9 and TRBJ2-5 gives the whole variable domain DTGVSQNPRHKITKRGQNVTFRCDPISEHNRLYWYRQTLGQGPEFLTYFQNEAQLEKSRLLSDRFSAERPKGSFSTLEIQRTEQGDSAMYLCASSLEQGETQYFGPGTRLLVL.